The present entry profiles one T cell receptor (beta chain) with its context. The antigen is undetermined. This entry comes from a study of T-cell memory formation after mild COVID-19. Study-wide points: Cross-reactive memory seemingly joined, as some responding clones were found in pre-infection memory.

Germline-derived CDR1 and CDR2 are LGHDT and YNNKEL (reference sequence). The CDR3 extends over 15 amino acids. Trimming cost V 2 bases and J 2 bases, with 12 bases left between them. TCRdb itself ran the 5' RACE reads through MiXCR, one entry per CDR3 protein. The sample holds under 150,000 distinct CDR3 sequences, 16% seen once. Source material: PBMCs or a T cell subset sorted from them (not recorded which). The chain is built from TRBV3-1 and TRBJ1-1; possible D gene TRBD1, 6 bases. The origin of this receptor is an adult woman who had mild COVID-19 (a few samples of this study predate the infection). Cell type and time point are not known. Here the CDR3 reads CASSQTGTTNTEAFF. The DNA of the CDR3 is TGTGCCAGCAGCCAAACAGGGACAACAAACACTGAAGCTTTCTTT.